This paragraph reports one TCR beta chain. The same CDR3 can be traced to other DNA sequences in this sample. The data were taken from a study of shared clonotypes between healthy human individuals. Profiling relied on immunoSEQ multiplex PCR, and the TCRdb table lists in-frame clones only, not all of them. The table lists some 2,000,000 clones, roughly 95% of them singletons. Germline V gene lookup returns CDR1 SGHRS and CDR2 YFSETQ. V gave up 4 bases and J gave up 3 bases, with 11 bases separating them. The CDR3 has 13 residues. Naive-designated CD8 cells lacked CD45RO, were positively enriched for CCR7, and omitted terminally differentiated effector memory CD45RA+ cells.

The TCR originated in a man aged 18 to 29 in good health. The chain uses TRBV5-1 and TRBJ2-7; D tentatively reads TRBD1 or TRBD2 (5 bases each). Sequencing input: naive CD8+ T cells sorted from blood. CDR3 amino acids: CASSQGTGYEQYF. Here the CDR3 DNA reads TGCGCCAGCAGCCAAGGGACGGGCTACGAGCAGTACTTC.